Sequencing of this T cell receptor (beta chain) was carried out in a study of blood T cells in healthy people across ages (dated by TCRdb to the mid-2010s). Regarding the complete study: In model experiments, template switching captured roughly one uniquely barcoded TCR beta cDNA molecule for every two T cells. Donors were grouped into four age groups: young (average 16 years), middle-aged (around 39), aged (approximately 58) and long-lived (approximately 81). To avoid experimental bias, donors of different ages were randomly spread across the sequencing lanes. To track age-related changes in TCR beta repertoire diversity, the study relied on deep sequencing normalized with unique cDNA molecular identifiers. Two additional independent replicas of 1 million unique cDNA reads from the same blood draw were analyzed for two donors (one aged 18 to 29 and one aged 80 or older).

The donors were under 40 Caucasian individuals from Russia, aged 6 to 90 years, who were systemically healthy. Approximately 9 milliliters of peripheral blood were collected from each donor into EDTA-treated Vacutainer tubes. Ficoll-Paque density-gradient centrifugation was used to isolate PBMCs, with at least 7 million per sample. Total RNA, at least 6 micrograms per sample, was extracted from PBMCs with Trizol reagent. Naive CD45RAhigh/CD27high T cell percentages were measured by flow cytometry on a PBMC aliquot from every donor. The library was prepared using 5' RACE. This sample was sequenced with an Illumina HiSeq 2500. The second PCR ran for about 6 to 11 cycles and used a J-beta primer mix along with a sample-barcoded 5' primer. A template-switch 5' adaptor carrying 12 random nucleotides introduced a unique molecular identifier onto each TCR beta cDNA molecule. Each sample yielded at least 3 million CDR3-containing paired-end reads. First-strand cDNA synthesis was performed from all RNA using the Mint cDNA synthesis kit, with priming by a TRBC-specific oligonucleotide. Following uracil-DNA glycosylase treatment, all cDNA underwent a first 18-cycle PCR with the universal primers M1SS and BC2_uni_R. Processing in the source paper ran as follows. For normalization, 1 million high-quality reads were randomly selected from each sample, with every read carrying a distinct molecular identifier. Reads with shared molecular identifiers were discarded instead of being binned into consensus sequences. MiTCR, run with a Q25 quality threshold and the strictest error-elimination algorithm, handled CDR3 identification, clonotype clustering and error correction. A nonparametric unseen species model with Euler transformation was used to estimate lower-bound total TCR beta diversity. TCRdb applied fastp at Q25 and MiXCR to the public reads, then kept only in-frame beta chains. Each entry merges the rows of one CDR3 protein and shows their most common DNA and genes. The V and J calls here are based on TCRdb, not the publication. The sample data list a few hundred thousand distinct CDR3 sequences, and about 49% of these were observed just once. The top ten clones comprise 45% to 60% of the sample.

Based on the germline V gene, the CDR1 and CDR2 sequences are LGHNA and YNFKEQ. The cysteine opens and the phenylalanine closes a CDR3 of 15 amino acids. Only the CDR3 DNA is retained, 45 bases long and in frame from the first base. General findings and caveats noted by the study authors: Conclusive comparison of naive and antigen-experienced compartments was prevented by the profiling of bulk unsorted PBMCs. The percentage of naive T cells measured by flow cytometry correlated strongly with observed TCR beta diversity. Estimates of total diversity from one million sequenced T cells were regarded as lower bounds and underestimates. Compared with the aged group, the long-lived group had more naive CD4+ T cells, fewer expanded clones and increased TCR diversity, a pattern suggesting age selection. As age increased, observed TCR beta diversity per million T cells dropped in a roughly linear way, and a significant reduction was already evident by age roughly 36. Because the CMV infection status of the donors was unknown, age-related changes in expanded clonotypes may potentially have been confounded.

This clonotype was seen only once. This receptor's antigen is unknown. Germline and junction disagree at one end, which may indicate a read error. Sequencing was carried out using blood. The rearrangement combines TRBV4-2 with TRBJ2-1, and 9 junctional nucleotides match TRBD2. This receptor was identified in a man in his sixties in good health. Read as DNA, the sequence is TGTGCCGGCAGCCAAGATAGCGGGGGTTACAATGAGCAGTTCTTC. It translates to CAGSQDSGGYNEQFF.